This section outlines one TCR beta chain sequence together with its context. The ends lost 4 bases at V and 4 bases at J; junction bases unmatched: 7. In germline, CDR1 is SGHRS, CDR2 YFSETQ. CDR3 length: 15 residues. A Seattle source enrolled patients during active infection and followed them longitudinally. In the source study's methods: Reference gene primer amplification in the assay estimated nucleated cell counts. Some clones are missing from TCRdb's copy, which holds only in-frame ones; the method was immunoSEQ multiplex PCR. The DNA was the basis for D and trimming; V, J and clone size are from that table. The sample yields roughly 280,000 clones, roughly 90% seen once. The source of the sample is a study of blood T cell repertoires in COVID-19.

The sequenced sample was peripheral blood. The chain combines TRBV5-1 with TRBJ2-1, with 8 bases identical to TRBD1. The receptor's source is a woman in her 30s with COVID-19, enrolled during active disease. CDR3 DNA sequence: TGCGCCAGCAGCCCCGGGACAGGCACATACAATGAGCAGTTCTTC. It codes for CASSPGTGTYNEQFF.